The 9 T cell receptor beta chains reported below all come from one sample, sequenced in a study of CD8+ T cells in alopecia areata. Treatment reported: oral pan-JAK inhibitor, 5-10 mg twice daily. Reverse transcription of extracted RNA yielded cDNA, which provided the sequencing template. This table comes from immunoSEQ multiplex PCR, and its TCRdb copy is limited to in-frame clones, with some not included. The repertoire consists of fewer than 250,000 clones, with roughly two fifths occurring once and the leading ten covering almost 0.5%. The specimen was CD4+ T cells sorted from blood, collected at approximately week 30, from a patient treated with tofacitinib. The receptors originated from a human donor with alopecia areata.

This chain connects TRBV19 to TRBJ2-7; 8 bases match TRBD1. The CDR3 is 13 residues long. J gave up 3 bases and V 5 bases, and 3 bases lay outside the gene matches. Germline loops: CDR1 LNHDA, CDR2 SQIVND (reference sequence). This CDR3 is CASSPDRDYEQYF. The CDR3 nucleotides are TGTGCCAGTAGTCCGGACAGGGACTACGAGCAGTACTTC.

The gene calls are TRBV19 and TRBJ1-5; 8 bases align to TRBD1. V gave up 9 bases and J gave up 1 base; unmatched junction bases: 11. There are 16 residues in the CDR3. Germline assignment: CDR1 LNHDA and CDR2 SQIVND (reference sequence). The CDR3 coding sequence is TGTGCCAGCTCCTCTGGACAGGGCCCCAGCAATCAGCCCCAGCATTTT. Its translation is CASSSGQGPSNQPQHF.

This clone was recorded a few times. The DNA for the CDR3 is TGTGCCAGCAGTAAACCGACAGGGGCGCACACTGAAGCTTTCTTT. Its translation is CASSKPTGAHTEAFF. The rearrangement uses TRBV25-1 and TRBJ1-1, with TRBD1 matching over 8 bases. The CDR3 runs to 15 residues. Germline CDR1 is MGHDK and CDR2 is SYGVNS. V gave up 5 bases and J gave up 3 bases; unmatched junction bases: 8.

This chain links TRBV29-1 with TRBJ1-1; D possibly corresponds to TRBD1 (5 bases). This CDR3 region has 12 residues. The germline gives CDR1 SQVTM, CDR2 ANQGSEA. V lost 7 bases and J lost 7, with 16 bases in between. As DNA, the CDR3 is TGCAGCGCCGCTCCAGGGTCCGATGAAGCTTTCTTT. Residues: CSAAPGSDEAFF.

The J gene is TRBJ2-4, the V gene TRBV16; tentatively, D is TRBD1 (6 bases). Germline loops: CDR1 KGHSY, CDR2 FQNENV. The CDR3 runs to 13 residues. Trimming took 2 bases from V and 9 from J, leaving 11 bases between them. The CDR3 DNA reads as TGTGCCAGCAGCCAAAACTTGGACAGCATTCAGTACTTC. Protein product: CASSQNLDSIQYF.

Remarks on this clone: In the same sample, other DNA sequences code for this CDR3. V is TRBV6-5 and J is TRBJ1-6; tentative D call: TRBD1 (5 bases). Germline V gives CDR1 MNHEY, CDR2 SVGAGI. This CDR3 is built from 16 residues. Trimming shortened V by 0 bases and J by 7 bases, and 13 bases separated the two germline ends. The CDR3: CASSYSGRVDNSPLHF. The CDR3 DNA follows: TGTGCCAGCAGTTACTCGGGCAGGGTGGACAATTCACCCCTCCACTTT.

The rearrangement links TRBV9 to TRBJ2-7, with 10 positions matching TRBD1. The CDR3 length is 17 residues. Germline V gene lookup returns CDR1 SGDLS and CDR2 YYNGEE. Trimming removed 4 bases from V and 2 bases from J; junction bases left unmatched: 12. DNA of the CDR3: TGTGCCAGCAGCCCCCGGAGGGGGACAGGGGATACCTACGAGCAGTACTTC. It specifies CASSPRRGTGDTYEQYF. Using reference TRBV9 and TRBJ2-7 for the parts outside the CDR3, the full variable domain is DSGVTQTPKHLITATGQRVTLRCSPRSGDLSVYWYQQSLDQGLQFLIQYYNGEERAKGNILERFSAQQFPDLHSELNLSSLELGDSALYFCASSPRRGTGDTYEQYFGPGTRLTVT.

This clone turned up a few times. The CDR3 loop reads CASSVLGLAEEQYF. In DNA form, the CDR3 reads TGTGCCAGCAGTGTGCTGGGACTAGCGGAGGAGCAGTACTTC. The chain couples TRBV2 to TRBJ2-7, with TRBD2 matching over 11 bases. Germline CDR1 and CDR2: SNHLY and FYNNEI. V lost 4 bases, J lost 7 bases, and 6 bases stayed unmatched. CDR3 size: 14 residues.

The chain recombines TRBV6-5 with TRBJ2-1; TRBD1 agrees at 8 bases. The V and J ends lost 6 bases and 6 bases, in that order; junction bases with no gene match: 4. Germline assignment: CDR1 MNHEY and CDR2 SVGAGI. The CDR3 length is 13 residues. The CDR3 DNA is TGTGCCAGCAGAGTGACAGGGGTCAATGAGCAGTTCTTC. The encoded protein is CASRVTGVNEQFF.